What follows are 27 T cell receptor beta chains derived from one specimen sequenced in a study of STAT3 mutations in large granular lymphocyte leukemia. Study-level points and caveats: At least one immunodominant TCR beta clonotype appeared in every T-cell large granular lymphocyte leukemia patient.

Their cognate antigens are unknown. The table came from immunoSEQ multiplex PCR; TCRdb's copy has only in-frame clones and leaves some out. Here the sample spans some 7,200 clones, roughly 79% being singletons. Specimen: peripheral blood mononuclear cells. All receptors come from a middle-aged woman with T-cell large granular lymphocyte leukemia. Some clones in this sample may be carry-over from other donors' samples.

This rearrangement joins TRBV30 to TRBJ1-2; D gene ambiguous. Germline-derived CDR1 and CDR2 are GTSNPN and SVGIG (reference sequence). CDR3 length equals 11 residues. V was cut by 4 bases and J by 7 bases, with 10 bases left in between. The CDR3 nucleotides read TGTGCCTGGACTACGGGCGGTGGCTACACCTTC. It codes for CAWTTGGGYTF.

V gene TRBV7-9 combines with J gene TRBJ1-5; 7 bases match TRBD1. Germline trimming cut 5 bases from V and 0 bases from J; bases unmatched to any gene: 4. CDR1 SEHNR and CDR2 FQNEAQ come from the germline V gene (reference sequence). There are 15 residues in the CDR3. CDR3 residues: CASSGDSYSNQPQHF. The CDR3 DNA reads TGTGCCAGCAGCGGGGACAGCTATAGCAATCAGCCCCAGCATTTT.

V usage is TRBV18 and J usage is TRBJ1-1; D might be TRBD1 (5 bases). The V gene lost 5 bases and the J gene lost 0 bases, with 13 bases spanning the gap. Germline V lookup: CDR1 KGHSH, CDR2 LQKENI. This CDR3 is built from 15 residues. DNA for the CDR3: TGTGCCAGCTCAGGTCGGGACGGCCTGAACACTGAAGCTTTCTTT. Its protein product is CASSGRDGLNTEAFF.

The sample holds a few counts of this clone. This sequence joins TRBV11-2 and TRBJ1-1; 8 bases fit TRBD1. Germline trimming cut 5 bases from V and 4 bases from J; bases unmatched to any gene: 6. This CDR3 region has 14 residues. Germline V gene lookup returns CDR1 SGHAT and CDR2 FQNNGV. The CDR3 region is CASSPGTGGTEAFF. The CDR3 bases are TGTGCCAGCAGCCCGGGGACAGGTGGCACTGAAGCTTTCTTT.

The chain links TRBV4-1 to TRBJ2-7, with D maybe TRBD1 (6 bases). Germline V gene data show CDR1 as MGHRA and CDR2 as YSYEKL. The CDR3 totals 16 residues. V was clipped by 2 bases and J by 0 bases, with 14 bases between them. In DNA, the CDR3 is TGCGCCAGCAGCCAATTCAGGGGACCAAGCTCCTACGAGCAGTACTTC. This translates into CASSQFRGPSSYEQYF.

V gene TRBV29-1 combines with J gene TRBJ2-7; D is undetermined. Germline V gives CDR1 SQVTM, CDR2 ANQGSEA. The CDR3 runs to 15 residues. Trimming left V 2 bases short and J 0 bases short, with 14 bases between. The CDR3 DNA reads as TGCAGCGTTGAATTACCGGCAGACAACTCCTACGAGCAGTACTTC. Protein sequence: CSVELPADNSYEQYF.

The chain is built from TRBV7-9 and TRBJ1-2; TRBD1 aligns across 8 bases. CDR3 length: 13 residues. V lost 6 bases, J lost 8 bases, and 8 bases stayed unmatched. CDR1 SEHNR and CDR2 FQNEAQ come from the germline V gene (reference sequence). In nucleotides, the CDR3 is TGTGCCAGCAGGTTCACAGGGGGACAAGGCTACACCTTC. This encodes CASRFTGGQGYTF.

V gene TRBV6-6 combines with J gene TRBJ2-7; a weak D match, TRBD2 (5 bases). The CDR3 sequence is 14 residues long. V shed 7 bases and J shed 0 bases, with 13 bases lying between them. Germline assignment: CDR1 MNHNY and CDR2 SVGAGI (reference sequence). This CDR3 is CASKPGFSSYEQYF. The CDR3 DNA follows: TGTGCCAGCAAACCGGGATTTTCCTCCTACGAGCAGTACTTC.

The rearrangement uses TRBV4-2 and TRBJ1-5; 9 nucleotides match TRBD1. Trimming at V came to 4 bases and at J to 7 bases, leaving 11 bases not matched to a gene. Germline V gene sequence: CDR1 LGHNA, CDR2 YNFKEQ. The length of the CDR3 is 16 residues. This CDR3 is CASSRNRGREGQPQHF. In nucleotides, the CDR3 is TGTGCCAGCAGCCGTAACAGGGGGCGAGAAGGACAGCCCCAGCATTTT.

This clone appeared a few times. The chain carries TRBV7-8 and TRBJ2-1, with TRBD1 matching over 7 bases. The CDR3 contains 14 residues. Trimming cost V 5 bases and J 4 bases; bases outside gene matches: 5. The V gene's germline CDR1 is SGHVS and CDR2 FQNEAQ. CDR3 amino acids: CASSEGQMYNEQFF. The CDR3 DNA follows: TGTGCCAGCAGCGAGGGACAGATGTACAATGAGCAGTTCTTC.

In this sample, this clone turned up a few times. CDR3 loop: CASSWGRGAATQFF. The CDR3 coding sequence is TGTGCCAGCAGTTGGGGGAGGGGGGCAGCCACCCAGTTCTTC. The chain employs TRBV6-5 and TRBJ2-1; tentative D call: TRBD2 (7 bases). Germline CDR1 is MNHEY and CDR2 is SVGAGI. Trimming left V 4 bases short and J 13 bases short, with 20 bases between. This CDR3 has 14 residues.

This clone occurred once. J is TRBJ2-7 and V is TRBV7-9, with D possibly TRBD2 on 6 matching bases. This CDR3 has 17 amino acids. V gave up 2 bases and J gave up 2 bases, with 19 bases separating them. From germline, CDR1 is SEHNR and CDR2 FQNEAQ (reference sequence). This CDR3 reads CASSLLLPVEGTYEQYF. In DNA, the CDR3 is TGTGCCAGCAGCTTACTCCTTCCCGTGGAGGGGACCTACGAGCAGTACTTC.

This chain uses TRBV5-1 with TRBJ2-5; tentative D call: TRBD1 (5 bases). This CDR3 region has 15 residues. Germline assignment: CDR1 SGHRS and CDR2 YFSETQ. V was clipped by 0 bases and J by 5 bases, with 14 bases between them. The CDR3 DNA follows: TGCGCCAGCAGCTTGGGCACAACTTCAGGGGAGACCCAGTACTTC. Translated, it gives CASSLGTTSGETQYF.

The sample holds one count of this clone. This chain links TRBV5-1 with TRBJ2-7; weak D call: TRBD1 (5 bases). This CDR3 region has 17 residues. The V end lost 0 bases, the J end lost 3 bases, and 19 bases lay between the germline ends. CDR1 and CDR2 (germline): SGHRS, YFSETQ. CDR3 amino acids: CASSLGRAHMRSYEQYF. The CDR3 region has the DNA TGCGCCAGCAGCTTGGGCAGGGCGCATATGAGGAGCTACGAGCAGTACTTC.

This chain uses TRBV4-3 with TRBJ1-2; TRBD1 might be the D (6 bases). Trimming left V 0 bases short and J 5 bases short, with 19 bases between. This CDR3 has 17 residues. CDR1 is LGHNA and CDR2 is YSLEER in the germline V gene. The CDR3 spells CASSQERSGGPRYGYTF. The CDR3 DNA follows: TGCGCCAGCAGCCAAGAACGTAGCGGGGGGCCTAGGTATGGCTACACCTTC.

V is TRBV5-1 and J is TRBJ1-2; 9 nucleotides align to TRBD1. The CDR3 contains 16 residues. The ends lost 6 bases at V and 3 bases at J; junction bases unmatched: 12. CDR1 and CDR2 from the germline V gene are SGHRS and YFSETQ. The CDR3 DNA sequence: TGCGCCAGCACCGACTACACAGGGGGCGAGGACTATGGCTACACCTTC. It is translated as CASTDYTGGEDYGYTF. Full variable domain (missing parts from reference TRBV5-1 and TRBJ1-2): KAGVTQTPRYLIKTRGQQVTLSCSPISGHRSVSWYQQTPGQGLQFLFEYFSETQRNKGNFPGRFSGRQFSNSRSEMNVSTLELGDSALYLCASTDYTGGEDYGYTFGSGTRLTVV.

The chain recombines TRBV29-1 with TRBJ1-1, with D tentatively TRBD1 (6 bases). Germline CDR1 reads SQVTM; CDR2 reads ANQGSEA. The V and J ends lost 6 bases and 10 bases respectively, with 15 bases between them. The CDR3 contains 11 residues. The CDR3, as DNA: TGCAGCGTGGGACCACAGGGCGTAGCTTTCTTT. Protein sequence: CSVGPQGVAFF.

The rearrangement uses TRBV5-4 and TRBJ1-1; D uncertain. The CDR3 consists of 12 residues. The germline V and J ends were trimmed by 4 bases and 0 bases, with 4 bases remaining between them. Per germline, CDR1 SGHNT and CDR2 YYREEE (reference sequence). The CDR3 DNA follows: TGTGCCAGCAGCCGGATGAACACTGAAGCTTTCTTT. Its translation: CASSRMNTEAFF.

CDR3 DNA sequence: TGTGCCTGGAGTGGGGGGGAGACAGGAGTAAACACTGAAGCTTTCTTT. Amino acid sequence: CAWSGGETGVNTEAFF. The chain employs TRBV30 and TRBJ1-1; D may be TRBD1 (6 bases). Trimming left V 1 base short and J 2 bases short, with 17 bases between. The germline CDR1 and CDR2 sequences are GTSNPN and SVGIG (reference sequence). The CDR3 runs 16 residues.

The chain joins TRBV5-6 to TRBJ1-5, with 7 bases that match TRBD1. V shed 4 bases and J 0 bases; nucleotides not matched to a gene: 7. Germline assignment: CDR1 SGHDT and CDR2 YYEEEE. The CDR3 has 16 amino acids. This CDR3 reads CASSLLTGHSNQPQHF. DNA for the CDR3: TGTGCCAGCAGCCTCTTGACAGGGCATAGCAATCAGCCCCAGCATTTT.

V gene TRBV27 combines with J gene TRBJ1-2; TRBD1 aligns across 9 bases. V lost 8 bases and J lost 6; bases outside the gene matches: 10. CDR1 and CDR2 from the germline V gene are MNHEY and SMNVEV (reference sequence). The CDR3 runs to 14 residues. The CDR3: CASRNRGLFDGYTF. The DNA for the CDR3 is TGTGCCAGCCGCAACAGGGGGCTTTTTGATGGCTACACCTTC.

CDR3 in amino acids: CAWSPDSNQPQHF. The DNA for the CDR3 is TGTGCCTGGAGTCCGGATAGCAATCAGCCCCAGCATTTT. This chain uses TRBV30 with TRBJ1-5, with no clear D. V gave up 2 bases and J gave up 0 bases, with 5 bases separating them. The CDR3 runs to 13 residues. CDR1 is GTSNPN, CDR2 SVGIG, per germline (reference sequence).

The rearrangement uses TRBV9 and TRBJ2-2, with unresolved D. Germline V gives CDR1 SGDLS, CDR2 YYNGEE. The germline V and J ends were trimmed by 0 bases and 7 bases, with 4 bases remaining between them. The CDR3 spans 12 residues. The CDR3 region is CASSVGGGELFF. For the CDR3, the DNA is TGTGCCAGCAGCGTAGGGGGCGGGGAGCTGTTTTTT.

J is TRBJ2-5 and V is TRBV27; 8 nucleotides line up with TRBD2. J lost 1 base, V lost 9 bases, and 4 bases had no gene match. This CDR3 is built from 13 residues. In germline, CDR1 is MNHEY, CDR2 SMNVEV (reference sequence). CDR3 residues: CASTTSGQETQYF. Here the CDR3 DNA reads TGTGCCAGTACTACTAGCGGCCAAGAGACCCAGTACTTC.

This clone has only a few counts. V is TRBV10-3 and J is TRBJ2-7; D is unclear. Germline CDR1 is ENHRY and CDR2 is SYGVKD. The CDR3 runs 13 residues. The V and J ends lost 3 bases and 5 bases respectively, with 11 bases between them. The CDR3 nucleotides read TGTGCCATCAGTGAAGTGGGATTCGACGAGCAGTACTTC. Translation: CAISEVGFDEQYF.

V is TRBV6-1 and J is TRBJ1-2; perhaps TRBD1 as D (5 bases). Germline loops: CDR1 MNHNS, CDR2 SASEGT. V lost 8 bases to trimming and J lost 4 bases, with 11 bases between them. CDR3 length: 12 residues. Here the CDR3 DNA reads TGTGCCAGCGGCAGGGCGGCCTATGGCTACACCTTC. Amino acid sequence: CASGRAAYGYTF.

This chain connects TRBV4-3 to TRBJ1-5; TRBD1 might be the D (6 bases). The germline gives CDR1 LGHNA, CDR2 YSLEER. This CDR3 is built from 15 residues. The germline V and J ends were trimmed by 2 bases and 5 bases, with 13 bases remaining between them. CDR3: CASSQSGHGDQPQHF. In nucleotides, the CDR3 is TGCGCCAGCAGCCAATCGGGACACGGGGATCAGCCCCAGCATTTT.